Below, one T cell receptor (beta chain) is given with its context. The antigen remains undetermined. This sample stems from a study of response to subunit inactivated influenza vaccine. TCRdb independently ran MiXCR on the RT-PCR reads; one entry per CDR3 protein. Of approximately 530,000 distinct CDR3 sequences in the sample, 10% to 15% were seen once. The ends lost 2 bases at V and 1 base at J; junction bases unmatched: 8. The V gene's germline CDR1 is SGHAT and CDR2 FQNNGV. The length of the CDR3 is 17 residues. Overall study findings and caveats: The study's authors posited that every seasonal influenza vaccination enlists few new T cells.

The chain carries TRBV11-2 and TRBJ2-5, with 9 bases identical to TRBD2. Material: PBMCs from blood, obtained about 40 days after vaccination. This TCR came from a man aged 50 to 59 who received an inactivated influenza vaccine. The CDR3 coding sequence is TGTGCCAGCAGCTTATTTTATTCTAGCGGGGCCCAAGAGACCCAGTACTTC. Amino acids: CASSLFYSSGAQETQYF.